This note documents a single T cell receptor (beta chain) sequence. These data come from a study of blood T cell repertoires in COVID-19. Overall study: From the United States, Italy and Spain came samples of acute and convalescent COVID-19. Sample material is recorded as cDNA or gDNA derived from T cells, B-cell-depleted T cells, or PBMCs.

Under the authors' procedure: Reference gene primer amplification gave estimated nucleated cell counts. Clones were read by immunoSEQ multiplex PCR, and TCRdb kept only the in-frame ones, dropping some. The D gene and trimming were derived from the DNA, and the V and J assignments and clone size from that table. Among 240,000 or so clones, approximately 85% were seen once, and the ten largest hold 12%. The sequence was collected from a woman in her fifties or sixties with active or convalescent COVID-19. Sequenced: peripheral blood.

CDR3: CAISPGQTNEKLFF. The CDR3 bases are TGTGCCATCAGCCCGGGACAGACAAATGAAAAACTGTTTTTT. J is TRBJ1-4 and V is TRBV10-3, with 7 bases lining up with TRBD1. The germline gives CDR1 ENHRY, CDR2 SYGVKD. The CDR3 is 14 amino acids. The V and J ends lost 6 bases and 5 bases, in that order; junction bases with no gene match: 6.